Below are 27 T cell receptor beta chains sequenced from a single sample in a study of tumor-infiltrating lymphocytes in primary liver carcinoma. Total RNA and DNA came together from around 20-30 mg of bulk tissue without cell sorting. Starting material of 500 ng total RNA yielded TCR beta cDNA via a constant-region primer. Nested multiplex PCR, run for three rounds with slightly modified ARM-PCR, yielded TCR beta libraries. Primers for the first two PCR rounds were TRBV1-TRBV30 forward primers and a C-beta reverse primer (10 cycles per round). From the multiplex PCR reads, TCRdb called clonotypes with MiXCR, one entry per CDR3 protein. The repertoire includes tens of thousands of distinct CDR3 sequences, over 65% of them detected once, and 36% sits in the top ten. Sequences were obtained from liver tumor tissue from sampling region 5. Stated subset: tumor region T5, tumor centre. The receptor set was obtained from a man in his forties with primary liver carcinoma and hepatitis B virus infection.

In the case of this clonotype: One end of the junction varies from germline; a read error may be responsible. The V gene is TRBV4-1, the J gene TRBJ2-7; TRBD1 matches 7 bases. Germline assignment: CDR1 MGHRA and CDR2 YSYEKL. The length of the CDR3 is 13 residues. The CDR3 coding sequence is TGTGCCAGCAGCCGAAATACCGGACAGGAGTCGTACTTC. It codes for CASSRNTGQESYF.

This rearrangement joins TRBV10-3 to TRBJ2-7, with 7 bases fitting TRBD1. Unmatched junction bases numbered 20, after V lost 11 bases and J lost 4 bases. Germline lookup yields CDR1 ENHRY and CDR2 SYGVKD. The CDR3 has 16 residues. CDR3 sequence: CAFNETRQGFQYEQYF. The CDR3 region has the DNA TGTGCCTTCAATGAAACCAGACAGGGTTTTCAATACGAGCAGTACTTC.

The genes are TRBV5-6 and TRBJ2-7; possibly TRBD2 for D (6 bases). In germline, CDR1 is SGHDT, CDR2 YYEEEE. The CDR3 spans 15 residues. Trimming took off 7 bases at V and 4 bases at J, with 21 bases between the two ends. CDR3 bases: TGTGCCAGCTACTTCATGGCTAGCGTGACGTACGAGCAGTACTTC. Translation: CASYFMASVTYEQYF.

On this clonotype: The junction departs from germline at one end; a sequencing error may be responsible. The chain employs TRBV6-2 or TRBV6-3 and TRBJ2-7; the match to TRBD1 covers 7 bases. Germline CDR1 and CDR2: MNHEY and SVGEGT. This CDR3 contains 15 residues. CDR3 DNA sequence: TGTGCCGGCAGTTACGACCTAGACAGGGCATACGAGCAGTACTTC. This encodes CAGSYDLDRAYEQYF.

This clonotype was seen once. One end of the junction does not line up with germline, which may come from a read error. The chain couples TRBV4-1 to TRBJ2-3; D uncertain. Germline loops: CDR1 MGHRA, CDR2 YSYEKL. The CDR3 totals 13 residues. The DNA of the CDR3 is TGCGCCAGTAGCCACCCTTGCACAGATACGCAGTATTTT. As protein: CASSHPCTDTQYF.

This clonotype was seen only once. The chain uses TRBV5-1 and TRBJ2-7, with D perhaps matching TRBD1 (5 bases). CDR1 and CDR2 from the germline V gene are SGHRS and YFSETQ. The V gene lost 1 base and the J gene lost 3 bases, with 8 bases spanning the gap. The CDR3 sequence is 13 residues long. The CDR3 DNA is TGCGCCAGCAGCTTGCCAGGGCTCTACGAGCAGTACTTC. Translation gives CASSLPGLYEQYF.

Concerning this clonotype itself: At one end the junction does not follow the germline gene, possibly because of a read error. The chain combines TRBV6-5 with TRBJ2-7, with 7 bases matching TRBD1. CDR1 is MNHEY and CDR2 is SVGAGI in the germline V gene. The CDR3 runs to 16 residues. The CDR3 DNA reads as TGTGCCAGCAGACCCGGACAGGCAGTATCCTTTTACGAGCAGTATTTC. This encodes CASRPGQAVSFYEQYF.

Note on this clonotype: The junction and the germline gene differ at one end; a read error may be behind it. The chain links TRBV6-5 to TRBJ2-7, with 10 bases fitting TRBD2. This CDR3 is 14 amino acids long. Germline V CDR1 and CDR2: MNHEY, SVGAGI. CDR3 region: CARSFIGTSDEQYF. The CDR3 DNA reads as TGTGCCAGGAGTTTTATCGGGACTAGCGACGAGCAGTACTTC.

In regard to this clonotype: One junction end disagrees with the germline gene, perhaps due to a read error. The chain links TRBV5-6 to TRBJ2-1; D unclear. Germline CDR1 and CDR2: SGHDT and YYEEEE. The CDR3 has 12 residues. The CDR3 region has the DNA TGTGCCTGCAGCTTGGGTACCAATGAACAGTTCTTC. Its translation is CACSLGTNEQFF.

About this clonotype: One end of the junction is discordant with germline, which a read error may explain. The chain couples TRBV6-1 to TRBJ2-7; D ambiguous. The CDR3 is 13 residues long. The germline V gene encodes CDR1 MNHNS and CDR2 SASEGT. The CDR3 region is CASSERVFYKQYF. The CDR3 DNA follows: TGTGCCAGCAGTGAAAGGGTTTTCTACAAGCAGTACTTC.

The DNA of the CDR3 is TGCAGTGCTAGATTCGACTACGAGCAGTACTTC. Its protein is CSARFDYEQYF. The gene calls are TRBV20-1 and TRBJ2-7; D gene uncertain. Looked up from germline, CDR1 is DFQATT and CDR2 is SNEGSKA (reference sequence). The CDR3 is 11 residues long. The V gene lost 2 bases and the J gene lost 3 bases, with 5 bases spanning the gap.

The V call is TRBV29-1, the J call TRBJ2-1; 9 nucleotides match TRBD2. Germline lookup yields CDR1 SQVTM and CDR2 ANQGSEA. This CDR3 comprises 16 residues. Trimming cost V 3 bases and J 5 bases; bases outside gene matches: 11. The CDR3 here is CSVERLAGDVNNEQFF. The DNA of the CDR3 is TGCAGCGTTGAGAGGTTAGCGGGAGATGTGAACAATGAGCAGTTCTTC.

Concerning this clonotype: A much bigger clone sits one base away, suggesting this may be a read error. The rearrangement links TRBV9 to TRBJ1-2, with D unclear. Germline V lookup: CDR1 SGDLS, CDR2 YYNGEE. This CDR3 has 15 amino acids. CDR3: CASSAHSRRGYDYTF. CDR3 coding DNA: TGTGCCAGCAGCGCCCACAGCCGCCGCGGCTATGACTACACCTTC.

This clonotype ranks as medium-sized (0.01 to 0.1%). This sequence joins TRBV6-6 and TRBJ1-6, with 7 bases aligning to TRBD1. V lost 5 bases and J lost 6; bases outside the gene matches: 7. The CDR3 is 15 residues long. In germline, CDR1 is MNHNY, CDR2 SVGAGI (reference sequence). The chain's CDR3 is CASSTNRGVNSPLHF. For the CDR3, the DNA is TGTGCCAGCAGTACAAACAGGGGAGTTAATTCACCCCTCCACTTT.

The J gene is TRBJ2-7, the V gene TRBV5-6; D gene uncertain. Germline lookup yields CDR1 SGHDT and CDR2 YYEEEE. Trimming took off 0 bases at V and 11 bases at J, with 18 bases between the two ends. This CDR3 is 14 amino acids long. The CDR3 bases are TGTGCCAGCAGCTTGGCGGAGTCAGAGTACGAAGAGTACTTC. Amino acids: CASSLAESEYEEYF.

DNA of the CDR3: TGTGCCAGCAGCCTCCGCTTGATTGACATGCAGTATTTT. Protein: CASSLRLIDMQYF. The rearrangement uses TRBV13 and TRBJ2-3; the D is unclear. V was shortened by 5 bases and J by 11 bases, with 17 bases between the two germline ends. This CDR3 has 13 amino acids. Germline CDR1 and CDR2: PRHDT and FYEKMQ (reference sequence).

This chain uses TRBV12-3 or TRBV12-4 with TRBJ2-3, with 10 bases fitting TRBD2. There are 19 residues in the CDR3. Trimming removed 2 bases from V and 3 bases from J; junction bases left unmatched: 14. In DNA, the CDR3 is TGTGCCAGCAGTTTAATAATAGCGGGAGGCGGTACTGGAACAGATACGCAGTATTTT. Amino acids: CASSLIIAGGGTGTDTQYF.

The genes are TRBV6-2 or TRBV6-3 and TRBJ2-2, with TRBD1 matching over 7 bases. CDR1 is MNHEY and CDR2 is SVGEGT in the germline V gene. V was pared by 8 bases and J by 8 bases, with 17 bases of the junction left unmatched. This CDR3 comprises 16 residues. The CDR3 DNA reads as TGTGCCAGCCGTCAATCGACAGGGTATGGCACAGGGGAGCTGTTTTTT. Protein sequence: CASRQSTGYGTGELFF.

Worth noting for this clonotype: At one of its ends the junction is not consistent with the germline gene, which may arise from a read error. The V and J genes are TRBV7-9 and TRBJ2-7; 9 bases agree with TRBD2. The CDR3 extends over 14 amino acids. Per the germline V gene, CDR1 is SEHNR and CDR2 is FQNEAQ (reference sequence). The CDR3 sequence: CAISRTSEYYKQYF. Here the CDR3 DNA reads TGTGCCATCAGCCGGACTAGCGAGTACTACAAGCAGTACTTC. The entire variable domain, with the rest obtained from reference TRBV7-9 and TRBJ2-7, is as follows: DTGVSQNPRHKITKRGQNVTFRCDPISEHNRLYWYRQTLGQGPEFLTYFQNEAQLEKSRLLSDRFSAERPKGSFSTLEIQRTEQGDSAMYLCAISRTSEYYKQYFGPGTRLTVT.

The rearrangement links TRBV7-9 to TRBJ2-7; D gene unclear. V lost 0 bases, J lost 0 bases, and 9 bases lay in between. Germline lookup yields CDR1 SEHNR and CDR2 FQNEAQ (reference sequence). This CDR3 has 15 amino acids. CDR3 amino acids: CASSLAAISSYEQYF. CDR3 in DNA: TGTGCCAGCAGCTTAGCAGCGATCAGCTCCTACGAGCAGTACTTC.

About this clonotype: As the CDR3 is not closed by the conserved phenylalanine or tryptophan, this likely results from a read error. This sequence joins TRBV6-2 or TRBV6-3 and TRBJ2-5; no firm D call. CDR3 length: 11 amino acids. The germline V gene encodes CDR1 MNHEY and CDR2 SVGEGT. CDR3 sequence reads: CACSLQETQYS. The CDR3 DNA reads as TGTGCCTGCAGTCTACAAGAGACCCAGTACTCC.

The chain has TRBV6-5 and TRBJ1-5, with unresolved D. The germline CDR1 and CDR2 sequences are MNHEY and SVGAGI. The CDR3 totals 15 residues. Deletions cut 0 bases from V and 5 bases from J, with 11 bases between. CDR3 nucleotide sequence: TGTGCCAGCAGTTACTCGAAGGGTAAGGATCAGCCCCAGCATTTT. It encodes CASSYSKGKDQPQHF.

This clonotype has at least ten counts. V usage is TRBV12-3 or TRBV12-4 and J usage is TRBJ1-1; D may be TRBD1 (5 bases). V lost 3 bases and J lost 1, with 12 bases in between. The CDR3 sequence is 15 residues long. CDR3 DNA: TGTGCCAGCAGTTTCTTTCGGGGGGGGAACACTGAAGCTTTCTTT. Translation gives CASSFFRGGNTEAFF.

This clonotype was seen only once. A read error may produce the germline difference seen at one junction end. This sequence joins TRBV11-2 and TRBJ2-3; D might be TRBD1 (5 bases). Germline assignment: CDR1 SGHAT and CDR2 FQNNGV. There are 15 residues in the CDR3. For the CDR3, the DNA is TGTACCAGCAGCATGCTTCAGGGTCAGCCAGATACGCAGTATTTT. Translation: CTSSMLQGQPDTQYF.

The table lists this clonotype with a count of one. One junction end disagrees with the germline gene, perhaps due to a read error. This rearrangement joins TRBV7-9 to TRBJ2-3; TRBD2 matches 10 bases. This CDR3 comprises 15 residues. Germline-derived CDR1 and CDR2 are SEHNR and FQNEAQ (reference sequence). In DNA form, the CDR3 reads TGTGCCAGCAGCTTGGGGACTAGCGTGACAGATGCGCAGTATTTT. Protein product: CASSLGTSVTDAQYF.

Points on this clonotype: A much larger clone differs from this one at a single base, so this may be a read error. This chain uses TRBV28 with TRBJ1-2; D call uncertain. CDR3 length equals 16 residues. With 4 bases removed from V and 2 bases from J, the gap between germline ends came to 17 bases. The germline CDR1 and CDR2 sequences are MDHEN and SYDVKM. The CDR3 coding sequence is TGTGCCAGCAGTTCGCTGGAACAGAGCAGAAACTATGGCTACACCTTC. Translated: CASSSLEQSRNYGYTF.

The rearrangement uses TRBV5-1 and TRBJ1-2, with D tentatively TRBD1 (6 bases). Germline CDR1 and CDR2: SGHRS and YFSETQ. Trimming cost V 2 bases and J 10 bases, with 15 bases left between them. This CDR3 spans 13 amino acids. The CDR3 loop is CASSFSLQGDYTF. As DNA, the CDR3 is TGCGCCAGCAGCTTCAGCCTACAGGGCGACTACACCTTC.